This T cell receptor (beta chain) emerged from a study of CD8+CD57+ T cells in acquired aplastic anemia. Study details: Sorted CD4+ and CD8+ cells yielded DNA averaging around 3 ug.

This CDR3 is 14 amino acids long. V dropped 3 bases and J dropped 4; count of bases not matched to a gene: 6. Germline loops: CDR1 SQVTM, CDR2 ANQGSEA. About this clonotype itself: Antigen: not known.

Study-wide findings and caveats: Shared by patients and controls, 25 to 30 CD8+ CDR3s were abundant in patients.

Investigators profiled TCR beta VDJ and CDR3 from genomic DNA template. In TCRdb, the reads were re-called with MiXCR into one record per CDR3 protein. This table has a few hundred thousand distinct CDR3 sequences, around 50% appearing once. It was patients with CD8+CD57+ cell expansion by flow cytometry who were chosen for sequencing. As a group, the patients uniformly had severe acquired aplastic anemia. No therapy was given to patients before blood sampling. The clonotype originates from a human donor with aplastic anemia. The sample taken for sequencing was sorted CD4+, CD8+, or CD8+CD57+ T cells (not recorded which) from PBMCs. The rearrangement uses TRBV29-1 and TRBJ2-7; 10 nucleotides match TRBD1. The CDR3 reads CSVDPGQGKYEQYF. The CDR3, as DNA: TGCAGCGTTGATCCGGGACAGGGGAAATACGAGCAGTACTTC.